These 17 T cell receptor beta chains came from one sample sequenced in a study of T cells after yellow fever vaccination. TCRdb re-derived calls from the 5' RACE reads in MiXCR, one entry per CDR3 protein. Of a few hundred thousand distinct CDR3 sequences in the sample, approximately 6% were seen once. Sequencing was performed on PBMCs, taken 5 days after the yellow fever booster vaccination. These receptor sequences come from a man aged 25 to 40 who received the YFV17D yellow fever vaccine.

The chain combines TRBV20-1 with TRBJ1-1; D uncertain. The CDR3 totals 13 residues. V lost 5 bases to trimming and J lost 1 base, with 11 bases between them. The germline gives CDR1 DFQATT, CDR2 SNEGSKA (reference sequence). The CDR3 region is CSALQSGNTEAFF. The CDR3 nucleotides read TGCAGTGCTCTACAGTCCGGGAACACTGAAGCTTTCTTT.

This clonotype was seen ten or more times. CDR3 DNA sequence: TGTGCCAGCAGCGGGCGGGACAGAGCCCCAGATACGCAGTATTTT. This translates into CASSGRDRAPDTQYF. This chain connects TRBV7-2 to TRBJ2-3, with D possibly being TRBD1 (7 bases). The germline V gene has CDR1 SGHTA and CDR2 FQGNSA. V lost 5 bases, J lost 4 bases, and 16 bases lay in between. The CDR3 length is 15 residues.

There are a few counts of this clonotype. The chain couples TRBV20-1 to TRBJ1-5; D ambiguous. The CDR3 is 14 residues long. V was pared by 3 bases and J by 7 bases, with 16 bases between. Germline CDR1 DFQATT, CDR2 SNEGSKA (reference sequence). The CDR3 region has the DNA TGCAGTGCTAGCTATATCGGGCTCGGGCAGCCCCAGCATTTT. It yields the protein CSASYIGLGQPQHF.

In this sample, this clonotype turned up many times. The chain links TRBV27 to TRBJ2-7; 10 bases are shared with TRBD1. With 7 bases clipped from V and 2 bases from J, the junction kept 5 bases outside the gene matches. CDR3 length equals 14 residues. Germline CDR1 MNHEY, CDR2 SMNVEV (reference sequence). The DNA of the CDR3 is TGTGCCAGCACGGGACAGGGGTTTCCCTACGAGCAGTACTTC. Amino acid sequence: CASTGQGFPYEQYF.

The chain employs TRBV6-2 or TRBV6-3 and TRBJ2-5; D ambiguous. V shed 0 bases and J shed 0 bases, with 8 bases lying between them. The germline V gene has CDR1 MNHEY and CDR2 SVGEGT. This CDR3 has 15 residues. CDR3 sequence: CASSYSRRYQETQYF. The CDR3 region has the DNA TGTGCCAGCAGTTACTCTAGAAGGTACCAAGAGACCCAGTACTTC.

The chain carries TRBV4-2 and TRBJ2-3; TRBD2 agrees at 10 bases. The germline V gene encodes CDR1 LGHNA and CDR2 YNFKEQ. The CDR3 length is 16 residues. The junction had 7 bases not matched to a gene; V was cut back by 0 bases and J by 7 bases. This CDR3 is CASSQDEASGRNTQYF. The DNA of the CDR3 is TGTGCCAGCAGCCAAGATGAGGCTAGCGGGAGAAATACGCAGTATTTT.

The chain has TRBV20-1 and TRBJ2-3; 12 positions match TRBD2. This CDR3 contains 19 residues. V lost 2 bases to trimming and J lost 0 bases; unmatched junction nucleotides: 12. Germline values: CDR1 DFQATT, CDR2 SNEGSKA (reference sequence). DNA of the CDR3: TGCAGTGCTAGACCCCTAAGGCCCCTAGCGGGAGGGAGCACAGATACGCAGTATTTT. Protein sequence: CSARPLRPLAGGSTDTQYF.

The chain uses TRBV6-1 and TRBJ1-1, with a tentative D call TRBD1 (6 bases). The CDR3 covers 16 residues. With 2 bases removed from V and 0 bases from J, the gap between germline ends came to 13 bases. Germline CDR1 MNHNS, CDR2 SASEGT. CDR3: CASSELGGLLNTEAFF. CDR3 nucleotide sequence: TGTGCCAGCAGTGAATTGGGGGGGCTCCTGAACACTGAAGCTTTCTTT.

A few counts support this clonotype. J is TRBJ2-1 and V is TRBV29-1; D might be TRBD1 (6 bases). In germline, CDR1 is SQVTM, CDR2 ANQGSEA. The ends were cut back, 7 bases at V and 3 bases at J, with 16 bases in the middle. The CDR3 is 14 amino acids. This CDR3 reads CSAQWTAFYNEQFF. The CDR3 DNA sequence: TGCAGCGCCCAATGGACAGCTTTCTACAATGAGCAGTTCTTC.

This clonotype was recorded many times. V is TRBV12-3 or TRBV12-4 and J is TRBJ1-1, with D unclear. CDR3 length: 15 residues. Trimming left V 6 bases short and J 0 bases short, with 14 bases between. The CDR3, as DNA: TGTGCCAGCAGACCAGGACGCCGCATGAACACTGAAGCTTTCTTT. Residues: CASRPGRRMNTEAFF.

This clonotype occurred many times. CDR3 nucleotide sequence: TGTGCCAGCAGTTACTCCTGGGACGGTAGCTACGAGCAGTACTTC. It translates to CASSYSWDGSYEQYF. The J gene is TRBJ2-7, the V gene TRBV6-5, with D perhaps TRBD1 or TRBD2 (5 bases each). Per the germline V gene, CDR1 is MNHEY and CDR2 is SVGAGI. The CDR3 length is 15 residues. V was trimmed by 0 bases and J by 3 bases, leaving 12 bases between them.

Many counts were recorded for this clonotype. The V and J genes are TRBV5-1 and TRBJ2-1, with D unresolved. CDR3 size: 14 residues. V lost 1 base, J lost 6 bases, and 11 bases lay in between. Germline CDR1 SGHRS, CDR2 YFSETQ. In nucleotides, the CDR3 is TGCGCCAGCAGCTTGTTGGAACTTTCCAATGAGCAGTTCTTC. Translating gives CASSLLELSNEQFF.

This sequence joins TRBV20-1 and TRBJ2-7; no definite D call. Germline CDR1 reads DFQATT; CDR2 reads SNEGSKA (reference sequence). The CDR3 is made up of 13 amino acids. Trimming removed 1 base at V and 8 bases at J, with 15 bases between. CDR3 in amino acids: CSARGSGSTKQYF. As DNA, the CDR3 is TGCAGTGCTAGAGGGTCAGGATCTACGAAGCAGTACTTC.

The chain is built from TRBV10-3 and TRBJ2-1; TRBD2 matches 7 bases. Germline V gene data show CDR1 as ENHRY and CDR2 as SYGVKD. With V trimmed by 10 bases and J by 1 base, 4 bases remained unmatched. The CDR3 loop spans 13 amino acids. The CDR3 nucleotides read TGTGCCACAAGGGAGGGGTCCTACAATGAGCAGTTCTTC. Translation gives CATREGSYNEQFF.

The sample holds a few counts of this clonotype. The rearrangement joins TRBV20-1 to TRBJ2-7, with TRBD2 matching over 15 bases. From germline, CDR1 is DFQATT and CDR2 SNEGSKA (reference sequence). With V trimmed by 6 bases and J by 4 bases, 7 bases remained unmatched. The CDR3 totals 15 residues. In DNA, the CDR3 is TGCAGTGCGGCCGGGACTAGCGGGAGGTCGTACGAGCAGTACTTC. Its protein product is CSAAGTSGRSYEQYF.

The genes are TRBV7-9 and TRBJ1-1, with a weak D call TRBD1 (5 bases). V shed 3 bases and J shed 8 bases, with 13 bases lying between them. The V gene's germline CDR1 is SEHNR and CDR2 FQNEAQ (reference sequence). This CDR3 comprises 13 residues. The DNA for the CDR3 is TGTGCCAGCAGCTTTAGGGGACCAGGGGAAGCTTTCTTT. It codes for CASSFRGPGEAFF.

The chain joins TRBV5-1 to TRBJ1-1; a possible D gene is TRBD1 (5 bases). Germline V gene lookup returns CDR1 SGHRS and CDR2 YFSETQ. This CDR3 comprises 15 residues. With 4 bases removed from V and 0 bases from J, the gap between germline ends came to 13 bases. In DNA, the CDR3 is TGCGCCAGCAGCACGGACATAGGCTTGAACACTGAAGCTTTCTTT. Its translation: CASSTDIGLNTEAFF.